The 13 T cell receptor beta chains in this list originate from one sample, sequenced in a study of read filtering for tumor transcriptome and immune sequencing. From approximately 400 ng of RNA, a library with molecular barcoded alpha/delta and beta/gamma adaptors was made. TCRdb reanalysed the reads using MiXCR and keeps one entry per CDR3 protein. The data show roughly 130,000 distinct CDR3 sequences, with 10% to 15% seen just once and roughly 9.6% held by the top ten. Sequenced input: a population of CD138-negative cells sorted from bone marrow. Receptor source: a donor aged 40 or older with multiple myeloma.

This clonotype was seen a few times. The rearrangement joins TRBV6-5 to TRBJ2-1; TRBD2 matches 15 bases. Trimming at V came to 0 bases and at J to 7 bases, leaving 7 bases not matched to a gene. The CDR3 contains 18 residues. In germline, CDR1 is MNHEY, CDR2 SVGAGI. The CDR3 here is CASSYSGVGTSGRNEQFF. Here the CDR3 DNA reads TGTGCCAGCAGTTACTCCGGAGTGGGGACTAGCGGGAGGAATGAGCAGTTCTTC.

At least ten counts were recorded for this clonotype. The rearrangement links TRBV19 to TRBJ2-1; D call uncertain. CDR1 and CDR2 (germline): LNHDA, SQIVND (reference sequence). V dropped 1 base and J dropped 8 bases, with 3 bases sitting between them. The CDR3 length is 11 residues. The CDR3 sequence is CASSIGHEQFF. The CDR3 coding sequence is TGTGCCAGTAGTATAGGGCATGAGCAGTTCTTC.

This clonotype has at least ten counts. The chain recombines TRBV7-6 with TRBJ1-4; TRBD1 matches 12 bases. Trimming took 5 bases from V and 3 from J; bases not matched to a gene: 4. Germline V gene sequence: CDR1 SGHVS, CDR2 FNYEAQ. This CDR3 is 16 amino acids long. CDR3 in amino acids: CASSLGQGASNEKLFF. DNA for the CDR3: TGTGCCAGCAGCCTGGGACAGGGGGCGTCTAATGAAAAACTGTTTTTT.

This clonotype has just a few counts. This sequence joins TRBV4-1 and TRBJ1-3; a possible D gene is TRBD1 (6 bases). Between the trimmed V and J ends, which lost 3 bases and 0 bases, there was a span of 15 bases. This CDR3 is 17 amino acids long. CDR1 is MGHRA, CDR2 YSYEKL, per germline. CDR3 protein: CASSQSTGRGSGNTIYF. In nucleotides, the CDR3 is TGCGCCAGCAGCCAGTCAACAGGGCGAGGCTCTGGAAACACCATATATTTT.

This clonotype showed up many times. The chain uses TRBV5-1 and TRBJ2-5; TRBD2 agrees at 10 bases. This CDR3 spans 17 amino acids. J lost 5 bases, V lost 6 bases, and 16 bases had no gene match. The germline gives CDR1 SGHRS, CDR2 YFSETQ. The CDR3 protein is CASTPGGAGGPEETQYF. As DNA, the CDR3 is TGCGCCAGCACACCTGGGGGAGCGGGAGGGCCGGAGGAGACCCAGTACTTC.

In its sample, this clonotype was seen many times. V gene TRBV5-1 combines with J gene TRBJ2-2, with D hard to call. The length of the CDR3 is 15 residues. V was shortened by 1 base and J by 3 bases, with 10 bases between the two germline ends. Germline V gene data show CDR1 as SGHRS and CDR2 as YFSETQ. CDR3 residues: CASSLRTWDTGELFF. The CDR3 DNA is TGCGCCAGCAGCTTGCGAACCTGGGACACCGGGGAGCTGTTTTTT.

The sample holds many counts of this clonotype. The CDR3 DNA reads as TGTGCCAGCAGCTTCAACCACCCGGTAGGAGATACGCAGTATTTT. Translation gives CASSFNHPVGDTQYF. This chain uses TRBV7-9 with TRBJ2-3; no reliable D call. Germline loops: CDR1 SEHNR, CDR2 FQNEAQ (reference sequence). This CDR3 is built from 15 residues. V gave up 3 bases and J gave up 5 bases, with 15 bases separating them.

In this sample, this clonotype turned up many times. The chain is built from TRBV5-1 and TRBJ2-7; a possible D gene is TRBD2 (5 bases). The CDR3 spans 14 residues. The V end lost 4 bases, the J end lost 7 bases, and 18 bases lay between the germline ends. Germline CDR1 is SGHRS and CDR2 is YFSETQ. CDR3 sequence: CASSTVGPGREQYF. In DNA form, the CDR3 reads TGCGCCAGCAGCACGGTCGGCCCGGGGAGAGAGCAGTACTTC.

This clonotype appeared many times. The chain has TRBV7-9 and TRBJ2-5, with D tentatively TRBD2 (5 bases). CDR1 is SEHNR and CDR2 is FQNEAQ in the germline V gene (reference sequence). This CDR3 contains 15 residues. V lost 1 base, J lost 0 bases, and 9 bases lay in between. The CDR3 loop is CASSLVGVDQETQYF. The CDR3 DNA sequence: TGTGCCAGCAGCTTAGTCGGGGTAGACCAAGAGACCCAGTACTTC.

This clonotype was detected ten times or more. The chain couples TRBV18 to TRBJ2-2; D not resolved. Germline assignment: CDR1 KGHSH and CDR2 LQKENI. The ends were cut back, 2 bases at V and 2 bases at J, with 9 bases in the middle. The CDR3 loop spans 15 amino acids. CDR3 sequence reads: CASSPTSYNTGELFF. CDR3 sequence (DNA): TGTGCCAGCTCACCAACCAGCTATAACACCGGGGAGCTGTTTTTT.

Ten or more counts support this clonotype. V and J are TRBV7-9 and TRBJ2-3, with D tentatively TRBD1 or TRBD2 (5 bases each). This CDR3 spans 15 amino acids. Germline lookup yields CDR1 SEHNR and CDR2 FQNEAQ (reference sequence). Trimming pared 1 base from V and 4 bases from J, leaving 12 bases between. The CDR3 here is CASSLGGTRPDTQYF. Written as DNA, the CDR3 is TGTGCCAGCAGCTTAGGTGGGACCCGCCCAGATACGCAGTATTTT.

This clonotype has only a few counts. In nucleotides, the CDR3 is TGTGCCAGCAGCTTAGCGCGCGGCGAGCAGTACTTC. Translated: CASSLARGEQYF. The J gene is TRBJ2-7, the V gene TRBV7-8; D ambiguous. CDR3 size: 12 residues. The germline V gene has CDR1 SGHVS and CDR2 FQNEAQ. Trimming cost V 0 bases and J 6 bases, with 6 bases left between them.

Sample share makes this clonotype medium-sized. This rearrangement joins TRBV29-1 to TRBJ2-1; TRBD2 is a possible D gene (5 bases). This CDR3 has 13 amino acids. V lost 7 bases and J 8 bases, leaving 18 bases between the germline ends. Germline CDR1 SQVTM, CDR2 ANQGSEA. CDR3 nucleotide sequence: TGCAGCGCCGATAGGACGGACTTCTATGAGCAGTTCTTC. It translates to CSADRTDFYEQFF.